The sequence of this T cell receptor beta chain was determined in a study of shared clonotypes between healthy human individuals. Germline loops: CDR1 SGHKS, CDR2 YYEKEE (reference sequence). This CDR3 contains 13 residues. The V end lost 2 bases, the J end lost 5 bases, and 10 bases lay between the germline ends. Worth noting for this clone: What it binds is not known.

Some clones are missing from TCRdb's copy, which holds only in-frame ones; the method was immunoSEQ multiplex PCR. The table records fewer than 3 million clones, around 90% of them present only once. General study points: Compared with memory subsets, naive subsets generally had larger estimated richness. Blood alone was sampled, and tissue repertoires likely differ.

The receptor's source is a man between 18 and 29 years old in good health. Some clones in this sample may be carry-over from other donors' samples. The gene calls are TRBV5-5 and TRBJ2-5; D perhaps matches TRBD2 (6 bases). Sequenced material: naive CD4+ T cells from PBMCs. Subset indicated: CD45RA+ positively selected. The CDR3 region is CASSFVEGETQYF. The CDR3 bases are TGTGCCAGCAGCTTCGTGGAGGGGGAGACCCAGTACTTC.